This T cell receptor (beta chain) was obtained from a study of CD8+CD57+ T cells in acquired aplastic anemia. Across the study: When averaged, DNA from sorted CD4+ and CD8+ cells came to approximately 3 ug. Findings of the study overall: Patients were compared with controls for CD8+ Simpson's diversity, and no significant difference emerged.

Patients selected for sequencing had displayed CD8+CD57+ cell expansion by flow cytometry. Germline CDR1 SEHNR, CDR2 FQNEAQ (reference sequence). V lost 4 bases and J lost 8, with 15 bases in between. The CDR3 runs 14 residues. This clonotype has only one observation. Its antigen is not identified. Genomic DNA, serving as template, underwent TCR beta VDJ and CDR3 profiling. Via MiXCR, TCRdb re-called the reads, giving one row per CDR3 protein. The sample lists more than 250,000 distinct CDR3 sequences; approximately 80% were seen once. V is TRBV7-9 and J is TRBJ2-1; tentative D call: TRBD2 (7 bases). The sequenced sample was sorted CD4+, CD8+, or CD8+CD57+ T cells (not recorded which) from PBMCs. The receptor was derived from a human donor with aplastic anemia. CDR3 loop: CASSSWVGGDEQFF. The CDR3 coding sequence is TGTGCCAGCAGCTCTTGGGTAGGGGGGGATGAGCAGTTCTTC.